The present T cell receptor beta chain was sequenced within a study of cytomegalovirus exposure and HLA in healthy donors. Findings and caveats of the study: Previously analyzed data showed that most TCR beta V segments were productive at a frequency of about 87% or about 30%. Accurate prediction of most subjects' HLA-A and HLA-B alleles from TCR beta sequences was reported.

Regarding this clone: What it binds is unknown.

Use of 60 Vbeta and 13 Jbeta primers characterized the PCR. This table comes from immunoSEQ multiplex PCR, and its TCRdb copy is limited to in-frame clones, with some not included. The sample has about 96,000 clones, about four fifths seen once. The clonotype originates from a woman aged 65 to 85 in good health and CMV-seropositive. Sequencing input: PBMCs.

The CDR3 reads CASSRRTSGSHEQYF. In nucleotides, the CDR3 is TGTGCCAGCAGTCGTAGGACTAGCGGGAGCCACGAGCAGTACTTC. This chain joins TRBV6-6 and TRBJ2-7, with 13 bases matching TRBD2. The ends lost 5 bases at V and 5 bases at J; junction bases unmatched: 6. In germline, CDR1 is MNHNY, CDR2 SVGAGI (reference sequence). CDR3 length: 15 residues.